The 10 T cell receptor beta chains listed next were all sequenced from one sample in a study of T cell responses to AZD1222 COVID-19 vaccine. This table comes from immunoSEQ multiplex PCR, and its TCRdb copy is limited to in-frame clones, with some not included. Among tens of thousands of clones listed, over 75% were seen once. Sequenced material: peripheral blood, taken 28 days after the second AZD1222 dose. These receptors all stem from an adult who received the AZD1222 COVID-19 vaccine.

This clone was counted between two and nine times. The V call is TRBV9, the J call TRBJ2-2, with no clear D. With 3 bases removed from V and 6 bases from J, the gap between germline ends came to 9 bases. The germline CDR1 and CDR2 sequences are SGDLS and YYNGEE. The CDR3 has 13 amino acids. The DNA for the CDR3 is TGTGCCAGCAGCGGTAGCCAGGCCGGGGAGCTGTTTTTT. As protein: CASSGSQAGELFF.

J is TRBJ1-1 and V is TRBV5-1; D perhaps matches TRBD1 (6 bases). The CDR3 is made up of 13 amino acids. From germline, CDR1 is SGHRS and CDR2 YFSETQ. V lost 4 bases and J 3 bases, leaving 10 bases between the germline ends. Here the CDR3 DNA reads TGCGCCAGCAGCCCAGGACAGCACACTGAAGCTTTCTTT. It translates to CASSPGQHTEAFF.

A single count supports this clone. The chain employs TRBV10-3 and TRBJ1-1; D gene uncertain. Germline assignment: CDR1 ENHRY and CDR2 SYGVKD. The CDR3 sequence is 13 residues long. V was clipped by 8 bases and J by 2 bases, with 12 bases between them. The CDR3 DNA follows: TGTGCCATCTCGGGTGCGCTAAACACTGAAGCTTTCTTT. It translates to CAISGALNTEAFF.

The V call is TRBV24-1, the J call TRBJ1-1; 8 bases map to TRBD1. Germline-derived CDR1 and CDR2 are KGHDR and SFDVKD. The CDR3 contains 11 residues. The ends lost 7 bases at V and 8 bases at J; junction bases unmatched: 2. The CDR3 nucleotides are TGTGCCACCAGGGACAGGGAGGAAGCTTTCTTT. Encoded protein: CATRDREEAFF.

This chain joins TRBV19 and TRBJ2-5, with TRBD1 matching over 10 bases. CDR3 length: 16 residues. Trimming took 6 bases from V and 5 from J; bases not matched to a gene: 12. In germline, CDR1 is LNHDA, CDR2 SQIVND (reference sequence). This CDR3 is CASSMTGGRGSETQYF. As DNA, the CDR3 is TGTGCCAGTAGCATGACAGGGGGCAGGGGAAGTGAGACCCAGTACTTC. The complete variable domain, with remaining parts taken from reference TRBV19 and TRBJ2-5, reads DGGITQSPKYLFRKEGQNVTLSCEQNLNHDAMYWYRQDPGQGLRLIYYSQIVNDFQKGDIAEGYSVSREKKESFPLTVTSAQKNPTAFYLCASSMTGGRGSETQYFGPGTRLLVL.

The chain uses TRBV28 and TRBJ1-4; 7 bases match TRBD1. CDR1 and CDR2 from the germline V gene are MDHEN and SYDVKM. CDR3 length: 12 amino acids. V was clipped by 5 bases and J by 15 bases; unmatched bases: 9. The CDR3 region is CASSPIRGKMFF. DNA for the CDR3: TGTGCCAGCAGTCCTATCAGGGGGAAGATGTTTTTT.

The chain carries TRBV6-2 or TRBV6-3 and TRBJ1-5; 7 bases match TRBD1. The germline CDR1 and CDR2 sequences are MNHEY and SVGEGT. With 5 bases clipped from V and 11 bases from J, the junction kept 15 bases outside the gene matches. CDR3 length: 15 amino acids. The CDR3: CASSDRTGESMAQHF. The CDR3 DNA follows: TGTGCCAGCAGTGACCGGACAGGAGAATCGATGGCCCAGCATTTT.

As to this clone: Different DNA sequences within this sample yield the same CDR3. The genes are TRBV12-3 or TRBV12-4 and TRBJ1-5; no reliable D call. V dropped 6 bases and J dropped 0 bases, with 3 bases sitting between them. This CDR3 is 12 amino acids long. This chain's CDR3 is CASSYSNQPQHF. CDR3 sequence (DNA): TGTGCCAGCAGCTATAGCAATCAGCCCCAGCATTTT.

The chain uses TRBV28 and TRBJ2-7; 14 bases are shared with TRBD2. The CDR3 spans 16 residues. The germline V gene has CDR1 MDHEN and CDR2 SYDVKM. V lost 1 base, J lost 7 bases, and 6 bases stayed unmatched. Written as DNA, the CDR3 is TGTGCCAGCAGTTTATCGGGACTAGCGGGAGTTTATGAGCAGTACTTC. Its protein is CASSLSGLAGVYEQYF.

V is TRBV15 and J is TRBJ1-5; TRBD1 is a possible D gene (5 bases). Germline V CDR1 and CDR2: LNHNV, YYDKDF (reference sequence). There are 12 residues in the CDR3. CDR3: CATGRINQPQHF. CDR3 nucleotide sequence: TGTGCAACGGGGCGGATCAATCAGCCCCAGCATTTT.